Here is one T cell receptor beta chain with its context. The participants were between about 18 and 90 years old and came from roughly 25 US areas. This CDR3 region has 15 residues. The ends were cut back, 4 bases at V and 0 bases at J, with 11 bases in the middle. Germline V gene sequence: CDR1 SGHNT, CDR2 YENEEA. This specimen comes from a study of blood T cell repertoires in COVID-19. For the study at large: COVID-19 samples, acute and convalescent, were from the United States, Italy and Spain. Nucleic acid was either cDNA or gDNA, and it came from T cells, B-cell-depleted T cells, or PBMCs.

Here immunoSEQ multiplex PCR was the method, and the copy in TCRdb shows in-frame clones only, minus some. Of 150,000 to 200,000 clones detected, over 70% appear once; the ten largest clones hold 5.6%. Material: PBMCs or T cells enriched from blood (not recorded which). The V gene is TRBV11-3, the J gene TRBJ2-3; D ambiguous. The receptor was isolated from a woman aged 40 to 50 with acute COVID-19. CDR3 in DNA: TGTGCCAGCAGCTCCAGCGAGACTAGCACAGATACGCAGTATTTT. Its translation is CASSSSETSTDTQYF.